The 12 T cell receptor beta chains below all came from one sample that was sequenced in a study of cytomegalovirus exposure and HLA in healthy donors. The PCR employed 60 Vbeta primers together with 13 Jbeta primers. Profiling relied on immunoSEQ multiplex PCR, and the TCRdb table lists in-frame clones only, not all of them. The table shows approximately 99,000 clones, with roughly four fifths occurring only once. Sequences were obtained from PBMCs. Receptors originate from a man aged 40-55 years in good health and CMV-seropositive.

The genes are TRBV18 and TRBJ2-7, with 11 bases lining up with TRBD2. V lost 3 bases to trimming and J lost 1 base; unmatched junction nucleotides: 8. The CDR3 runs 17 residues. Germline CDR1 is KGHSH and CDR2 is LQKENI. CDR3 bases: TGTGCCAGCTCACCTACCACCGGGACTAGCGGTTCCTACGAGCAGTACTTC. Translating gives CASSPTTGTSGSYEQYF. The complete variable domain, with remaining parts taken from reference TRBV18 and TRBJ2-7, reads NAGVMQNPRHLVRRRGQEARLRCSPMKGHSHVYWYRQLPEEGLKFMVYLQKENIIDESGMPKERFSAEFPKEGPSILRIQQVVRGDSAAYFCASSPTTGTSGSYEQYFGPGTRLTVT.

The chain has TRBV5-8 and TRBJ1-5; 8 nucleotides agree with TRBD1. Trimming removed 1 base from V and 5 bases from J; junction bases left unmatched: 5. This CDR3 has 15 amino acids. Germline V gene data show CDR1 as SGHTS and CDR2 as YDEGEE. In nucleotides, the CDR3 is TGTGCCAGCAGCTTGAGTCGGACAGGGTATCAGCCCCAGCATTTT. This gives the protein CASSLSRTGYQPQHF.

About this clone: Compared with germline, one end of the junction differs, possibly owing to a read error. The chain combines TRBV7-6 with TRBJ2-7; 8 bases map to TRBD1. The germline gives CDR1 SGHVS, CDR2 FNYEAQ. CDR3 length: 16 amino acids. As DNA, the CDR3 is TGTGCCAGCAGCTTCCCCCCCGGACAGGGTAATGACGAGCAGTCCTTC. Amino acids: CASSFPPGQGNDEQSF.

This clone was observed a single time. The chain carries TRBV5-1 and TRBJ2-1; TRBD2 agrees at 11 bases. Per the germline V gene, CDR1 is SGHRS and CDR2 is YFSETQ. Unmatched junction bases numbered 5, after V lost 0 bases and J lost 6 bases. This CDR3 has 16 residues. The CDR3 reads CASSLVSGRALNEQFF. The CDR3 nucleotides read TGCGCCAGCAGCTTGGTTAGCGGGAGGGCCCTCAATGAGCAGTTCTTC.

V is TRBV19 and J is TRBJ1-5; TRBD1 aligns across 7 bases. Germline V gene data show CDR1 as LNHDA and CDR2 as SQIVND (reference sequence). V gave up 7 bases and J gave up 7 bases; unmatched junction bases: 10. The CDR3 consists of 14 residues. The CDR3 sequence is CASTQQGTGQPQHF. The CDR3, as DNA: TGTGCCAGTACCCAACAGGGGACGGGGCAGCCCCAGCATTTT.

CDR3 sequence reads: CASSFKGALRQPQHF. The CDR3 coding sequence is TGTGCCAGCAGTTTTAAAGGGGCCCTCAGGCAGCCCCAGCATTTT. This chain connects TRBV28 to TRBJ1-5; the D gene is possibly TRBD1 (5 bases). Germline V gene lookup returns CDR1 MDHEN and CDR2 SYDVKM. Between the trimmed V and J ends, which lost 3 bases and 7 bases, there was a span of 16 bases. The CDR3 is 15 amino acids. Drawing the rest from reference TRBV28 and TRBJ1-5, the complete variable domain is DVKVTQSSRYLVKRTGEKVFLECVQDMDHENMFWYRQDPGLGLRLIYFSYDVKMKEKGDIPEGYSVSREKKERFSLILESASTNQTSMYLCASSFKGALRQPQHFGDGTRLSIL.

This chain uses TRBV5-1 with TRBJ2-2, with 9 bases matching TRBD1. The CDR3 spans 17 residues. CDR1 SGHRS and CDR2 YFSETQ come from the germline V gene. The trim removed 4 bases at V and 3 bases at J, leaving 10 bases unmatched. For the CDR3, the DNA is TGCGCCAGCAGCCCTGGGGCCAGACAGGGGGACACCGGGGAGCTGTTTTTT. Its protein product is CASSPGARQGDTGELFF.

V usage is TRBV28 and J usage is TRBJ2-7, with 8 bases identical to TRBD1. V was pared by 8 bases and J by 6 bases, with 12 bases of the junction left unmatched. Germline V CDR1 and CDR2: MDHEN, SYDVKM. The CDR3 runs 14 residues. CDR3 coding DNA: TGTGCCAGCTCCCCCGCCAGGGGGCTCTTCGAGCAGTACTTC. This sequence encodes CASSPARGLFEQYF.

This clone was observed a single time. This chain links TRBV18 with TRBJ2-7; D may be TRBD1 (6 bases). CDR3 length: 15 amino acids. Germline V gives CDR1 KGHSH, CDR2 LQKENI. V lost 3 bases, J lost 1 base, and 13 bases lay in between. In DNA, the CDR3 is TGTGCCAGCTCACCCCCGGACAGACCTTCCTACGAGCAGTACTTC. Residues: CASSPPDRPSYEQYF.

This clone was recorded only once. This chain links TRBV10-1 with TRBJ2-5; D gene ambiguous. V was cut by 3 bases and J by 5 bases, with 10 bases left in between. Germline lookup yields CDR1 WNHNN and CDR2 SYGVQD (reference sequence). CDR3 length: 13 amino acids. The CDR3 DNA is TGCGCCAGCAGTGAACTGATATACGAGACCCAGTACTTC. It yields the protein CASSELIYETQYF.

V is TRBV5-1 and J is TRBJ2-7; no clear D. Germline assignment: CDR1 SGHRS and CDR2 YFSETQ. The V and J ends lost 0 bases and 9 bases respectively, with 19 bases between them. This CDR3 spans 15 amino acids. The CDR3 DNA reads as TGCGCCAGCAGCTTGGGAGAGACTGAACTACGAGGGCAGTACTTC. It is translated as CASSLGETELRGQYF.

This clone was detected once. This sequence joins TRBV6-5 and TRBJ1-5; 10 bases agree with TRBD1. Germline loops: CDR1 MNHEY, CDR2 SVGAGI. Germline trimming cut 4 bases from V and 4 bases from J; bases unmatched to any gene: 7. The CDR3 extends over 16 amino acids. The CDR3 region is CASSWDRGLRNQPQHF. The CDR3 nucleotides are TGTGCCAGCAGTTGGGACAGGGGACTTCGAAATCAGCCCCAGCATTTT.